The rows below give T cell receptor beta chains drawn from one sample of a study of blood T cells in healthy people across ages. MiXCR was run by TCRdb on the 5' RACE reads, yielding one entry per CDR3 protein. Of hundreds of thousands of distinct CDR3 sequences listed, roughly 25% are singletons. This same sample was also taken into another study, of T cells of mothers and their children.

Sequenced input: blood. The receptors were sampled from a boy younger than 18 in good health. Each CDR3 is given with its conserved first and last residue. Fields, in order: V gene, clone size, J gene, D gene, CDR3 protein, CDR3 DNA. D genes are given only for firm matches. Clone size is stated in some rows and not others, as once, few, many or a class when expanded.

V: TRBV20-1; size: many; J: TRBJ2-1; D: TRBD2; CDR3: CSATGLAGYNEQFF; DNA: TGCAGTGCTACCGGACTAGCGGGATACAATGAGCAGTTCTTC
V: TRBV20-1; size: -; J: TRBJ2-5; D: TRBD2; CDR3: CSAETSGRYQETQYF; DNA: TGCAGTGCTGAGACTAGCGGGCGATACCAAGAGACCCAGTACTTC
V: TRBV28; size: few; J: TRBJ2-5; D: TRBD2; CDR3: CASSQGGASGSFSETQYF; DNA: TGTGCCAGCAGCCAAGGTGGGGCTAGCGGGAGTTTTAGCGAGACCCAGTACTTC
V: TRBV28; size: -; J: TRBJ1-5; D: TRBD1; CDR3: CASSPMTGVIHQPQHF; DNA: TGTGCCAGCAGTCCGATGACAGGGGTCATCCATCAGCCCCAGCATTTT
V: TRBV2; size: -; J: TRBJ2-6; D: -; CDR3: CASSQWREGANVLTF; DNA: TGTGCCAGCAGCCAATGGAGGGAGGGGGCCAACGTCCTGACTTTC
V: TRBV28; size: -; J: TRBJ2-5; D: -; CDR3: CASRRSSRAGQETQYF; DNA: TGTGCCAGCAGGCGGTCGAGTCGAGCAGGGCAAGAGACCCAGTACTTC
V: TRBV5-5; size: -; J: TRBJ1-6; D: -; CDR3: CASSLEVTRDVRNSPLHF; DNA: TGTGCCAGCAGCTTGGAGGTAACCCGGGATGTTAGAAATTCACCCCTCCACTTT
V: TRBV4-2; size: few; J: TRBJ2-1; D: TRBD2; CDR3: CASSRNSPGAGGDNEQFF; DNA: TGTGCCAGCAGCCGCAATAGCCCCGGAGCGGGAGGGGACAATGAGCAGTTCTTC
V: TRBV20-1; size: -; J: TRBJ1-1; D: -; CDR3: CSARGLIAEAFF; DNA: TGCAGTGCTAGAGGGCTGATCGCTGAAGCTTTCTTT
V: TRBV19; size: -; J: TRBJ1-6; D: -; CDR3: CASSLPEGGSSPLHF; DNA: TGTGCCAGTAGCCTACCCGAGGGGGGGAGTTCACCCCTCCACTTT
V: TRBV12-3/TRBV12-4; size: -; J: TRBJ2-1; D: TRBD2; CDR3: CASRAAGGAYNEQFF; DNA: TGTGCCAGCAGGGCAGCGGGAGGGGCCTACAATGAGCAGTTCTTC
V: TRBV4-3; size: few; J: TRBJ1-4; D: -; CDR3: CASSQDSTRAHEKLFF; DNA: TGCGCCAGCAGCCAAGATTCTACCCGGGCCCATGAAAAACTGTTTTTT
V: TRBV12-5; size: many; J: TRBJ2-1; D: -; CDR3: CASGWGEQFF; DNA: TGTGCTAGTGGTTGGGGCGAGCAGTTCTTC
V: TRBV14; size: -; J: TRBJ2-3; D: -; CDR3: CASGQGWNTQYF; DNA: TGTGCCAGCGGCCAGGGATGGAATACGCAGTATTTT
V: TRBV29-1; size: -; J: TRBJ2-1; D: TRBD1; CDR3: CSVEPRDSYNEQFF; DNA: TGCAGCGTTGAACCCCGGGACAGCTACAATGAGCAGTTCTTC
V: TRBV2; size: -; J: TRBJ2-4; D: -; CDR3: CASSEALDSLAKNIQYF; DNA: TGTGCCAGCAGTGAAGCGCTGGACAGCCTAGCCAAAAACATTCAGTACTTC
V: TRBV2; size: -; J: TRBJ1-1; D: TRBD1; CDR3: CASSEGRTGADTEAFF; DNA: TGTGCCAGCAGTGAAGGGAGAACAGGGGCGGACACTGAAGCTTTCTTT
V: TRBV6-2/TRBV6-3; size: -; J: TRBJ2-1; D: -; CDR3: CASSTPGHAVDEQFF; DNA: TGTGCCAGCAGCACCCCAGGTCATGCGGTGGATGAGCAGTTCTTC
V: TRBV7-9; size: few; J: TRBJ2-2; D: -; CDR3: CASSLQFSGGELFF; DNA: TGTGCCAGCAGCCTACAGTTTTCGGGAGGGGAGCTGTTTTTT
V: TRBV29-1; size: many; J: TRBJ2-5; D: TRBD2; CDR3: CSVFGGRETQYF; DNA: TGCAGCGTTTTTGGCGGGAGAGAGACCCAGTACTTC
V: TRBV6-5; size: few; J: TRBJ1-5; D: TRBD1; CDR3: CASTRGGGQPQHF; DNA: TGTGCCAGCACCCGGGGAGGGGGCCAGCCCCAGCATTTT
V: TRBV7-9; size: -; J: TRBJ2-7; D: -; CDR3: CASSLFPDKAYEQYF; DNA: TGTGCCAGCAGCTTATTTCCTGACAAAGCCTACGAGCAGTACTTC
V: TRBV20-1; size: -; J: TRBJ1-4; D: -; CDR3: CSATNATNERLFF; DNA: TGCAGTGCCACCAATGCAACTAATGAAAGACTGTTTTTT
V: TRBV5-5; size: -; J: TRBJ2-2; D: -; CDR3: CASSLVPYRELFF; DNA: TGTGCCAGCAGCTTGGTTCCCTACCGGGAGCTGTTTTTT
V: TRBV12-3/TRBV12-4; size: -; J: TRBJ1-5; D: TRBD1; CDR3: CASSLKRGPGQSTFLLNQPQHF; DNA: TGTGCCAGCAGTTTAAAGAGGGGCCCGGGACAGTCCACATTCCTTCTCAATCAGCCCCAGCATTTT
V: TRBV24-1; size: -; J: TRBJ1-2; D: -; CDR3: CATSAERDVGGYTF; DNA: TGTGCCACCAGTGCCGAAAGAGACGTCGGGGGCTACACCTTC
V: TRBV10-3; size: -; J: TRBJ2-3; D: -; CDR3: CAISERADTQYF; DNA: TGTGCCATCAGTGAGAGGGCAGATACGCAGTATTTT
V: TRBV28; size: few; J: TRBJ2-5; D: TRBD2; CDR3: CASSVTSGNSYERYF; DNA: TGTGCCAGCAGTGTCACTAGCGGGAACTCCTACGAGCGGTACTTC
V: TRBV6-6; size: -; J: TRBJ2-5; D: -; CDR3: CASSYAEGDETQYF; DNA: TGTGCCAGCAGTTACGCCGAAGGGGATGAGACCCAGTACTTC
V: TRBV5-1; size: -; J: TRBJ1-6; D: -; CDR3: CASRDSVFDSPLHF; DNA: TGCGCCAGCAGGGATTCGGTTTTTGATTCACCCCTCCACTTT
V: TRBV7-9; size: -; J: TRBJ2-5; D: -; CDR3: CASSPRTIMYQETQYF; DNA: TGTGCCAGCAGCCCCAGGACTATAATGTACCAAGAGACCCAGTACTTC
V: TRBV3-1; size: few; J: TRBJ1-2; D: TRBD1; CDR3: CASSRRTGGFDGYTF; DNA: TGTGCCAGCAGCCGAAGGACAGGGGGATTCGATGGCTACACCTTC
V: TRBV2; size: -; J: TRBJ2-3; D: TRBD1; CDR3: CASNRQGEGDTQYF; DNA: TGTGCCAGCAATAGACAGGGGGAGGGAGATACGCAGTATTTT
V: TRBV14; size: -; J: TRBJ2-1; D: TRBD1; CDR3: CASSQLGQGFNEQFF; DNA: TGTGCCAGCAGCCAACTGGGACAGGGGTTCAATGAGCAGTTCTTC
V: TRBV29-1; size: few; J: TRBJ1-1; D: -; CDR3: CSVEGHGREAFF; DNA: TGCAGCGTTGAAGGTCATGGGCGCGAAGCTTTCTTT
V: TRBV20-1; size: few; J: TRBJ2-1; D: -; CDR3: CNARLLGSYNEQFF; DNA: TGCAATGCTCGCCTTCTGGGCTCCTACAATGAGCAGTTCTTC
V: TRBV7-3; size: -; J: TRBJ1-5; D: -; CDR3: CASSLSGGQPQHF; DNA: TGTGCCAGCAGCCTCTCGGGTGGACAGCCCCAGCATTTT
V: TRBV20-1; size: -; J: TRBJ2-7; D: TRBD1; CDR3: CSARAVTGNEQYF; DNA: TGCAGTGCTAGAGCTGTGACAGGGAACGAGCAGTACTTC
V: TRBV7-8; size: -; J: TRBJ2-7; D: -; CDR3: CASIPGGKAYEQYF; DNA: TGTGCCAGCATCCCTGGCGGGAAGGCCTACGAGCAGTACTTC
V: TRBV20-1; size: -; J: TRBJ1-1; D: -; CDR3: CSAAVYSNTEAFF; DNA: TGCAGTGCTGCCGTCTACTCGAACACTGAAGCTTTCTTT
V: TRBV28; size: -; J: TRBJ1-4; D: TRBD1; CDR3: CASRDRGTNEKLFF; DNA: TGTGCCAGCCGGGACAGGGGGACTAATGAAAAACTGTTTTTT
V: TRBV20-1; size: few; J: TRBJ2-7; D: -; CDR3: CSASTSGLAGEQYF; DNA: TGCAGTGCTTCCACGTCTGGTCTAGCCGGCGAGCAGTACTTC
V: TRBV7-3; size: many; J: TRBJ2-3; D: -; CDR3: CASRLTSTDTQYF; DNA: TGTGCCAGCCGCCTAACCAGCACAGATACGCAGTATTTT